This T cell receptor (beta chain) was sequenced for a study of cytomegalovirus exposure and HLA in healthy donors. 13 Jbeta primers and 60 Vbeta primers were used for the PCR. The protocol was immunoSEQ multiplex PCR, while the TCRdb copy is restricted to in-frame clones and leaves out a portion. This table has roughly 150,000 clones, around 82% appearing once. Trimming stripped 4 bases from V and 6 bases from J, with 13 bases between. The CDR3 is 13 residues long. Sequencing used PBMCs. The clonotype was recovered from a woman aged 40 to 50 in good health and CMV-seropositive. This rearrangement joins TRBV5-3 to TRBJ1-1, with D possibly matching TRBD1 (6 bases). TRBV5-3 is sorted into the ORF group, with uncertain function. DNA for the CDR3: TGTGCCAGAAGCAGGACAGACGGGTCTGAAGCTTTCTTT. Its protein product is CARSRTDGSEAFF.